The next 13 T cell receptor beta chains were all read from a single sample in a study of OX40 agonist ivuxolimab in advanced cancers. Repertoires were generated with immunoSEQ multiplex PCR, while TCRdb's copy carries only in-frame clones and drops some. This sample carries 65,000 to 90,000 clones, 92% of them seen once, and the ten largest clones take 6% to 8.5%. The material sequenced was CD4+ or CD8+ T cells sorted from blood, taken in a trial of the OX40 agonist ivuxolimab. The receptor set was obtained from an adult with an advanced solid tumor such as melanoma, head and neck, liver or kidney cancer.

The chain has TRBV13 and TRBJ2-1; D remains unclear. The CDR3 extends over 14 amino acids. Trimming took off 5 bases at V and 4 bases at J, with 12 bases between the two ends. The V gene's germline CDR1 is PRHDT and CDR2 FYEKMQ (reference sequence). CDR3: CASSAVMGYNEQFF. Here the CDR3 DNA reads TGTGCCAGCAGCGCTGTGATGGGATACAATGAGCAGTTCTTC.

This clone was recorded a few times. The chain couples TRBV2 to TRBJ2-7; TRBD2 is a possible D gene (7 bases). The CDR3 is 14 amino acids. In germline, CDR1 is SNHLY, CDR2 FYNNEI. With 9 bases removed from V and 3 bases from J, the gap between germline ends came to 18 bases. This chain's CDR3 is CARSGGVTGYEQYF. The CDR3 DNA follows: TGTGCCAGATCGGGGGGCGTAACTGGCTACGAGCAGTACTTC.

The rearrangement uses TRBV4-2 and TRBJ2-2, with D maybe TRBD1 (6 bases). V lost 7 bases, J lost 1 base, and 7 bases lay in between. The CDR3 loop spans 13 amino acids. The germline V gene encodes CDR1 LGHNA and CDR2 YNFKEQ. This CDR3 reads CASTDRNTGELFF. The DNA for the CDR3 is TGTGCCAGCACGGACAGGAACACCGGGGAGCTGTTTTTT.

In this sample, this clone turned up once. The V call is TRBV4-3, the J call TRBJ1-2, with D possibly being TRBD1 (5 bases). Trimming removed 0 bases at V and 4 bases at J, with 21 bases between. CDR3 length: 18 residues. Germline V gene data show CDR1 as LGHNA and CDR2 as YSLEER. Written as DNA, the CDR3 is TGCGCCAGCAGCCAAGAAGTGGGGGGGGATTTCATGGCCTATGGCTACACCTTC. Translating it yields CASSQEVGGDFMAYGYTF.

The J gene is TRBJ2-3, the V gene TRBV7-9; no clear D. The CDR3 extends over 14 amino acids. Germline-derived CDR1 and CDR2 are SEHNR and FQNEAQ (reference sequence). V was shortened by 8 bases and J by 2 bases, with 14 bases between the two germline ends. CDR3 amino acids: CASGATLITDTQYF. The CDR3 DNA follows: TGTGCCAGCGGCGCAACCCTGATCACAGATACGCAGTATTTT.

The genes are TRBV9 and TRBJ1-2, with D possibly being TRBD1 (6 bases). Per the germline V gene, CDR1 is SGDLS and CDR2 is YYNGEE. Trimming removed 0 bases from V and 2 bases from J, with 11 bases in between. This CDR3 is 15 amino acids long. CDR3 residues: CASSVDGGQNYGYTF. The CDR3 bases are TGTGCCAGCAGCGTAGATGGGGGGCAAAACTATGGCTACACCTTC.

The J gene is TRBJ2-5, the V gene TRBV27, with TRBD2 as a possible D gene (5 bases). Germline CDR1 and CDR2: MNHEY and SMNVEV (reference sequence). V was shortened by 3 bases and J by 5 bases, with 10 bases between the two germline ends. There are 13 residues in the CDR3. In DNA form, the CDR3 reads TGTGCCAGCAGTTTCGGGGTAGCCGAGACCCAGTACTTC. Protein product: CASSFGVAETQYF.

V usage is TRBV14 and J usage is TRBJ1-1, with a possible D match to TRBD1 (5 bases). The V gene lost 3 bases and the J gene lost 5 bases, with 13 bases spanning the gap. Looked up from germline, CDR1 is SGHDN and CDR2 is FVKESK. This CDR3 is 14 amino acids long. In nucleotides, the CDR3 is TGTGCCAGCAGCCAGCACCTGGAGGGGACTGAAGCTTTCTTT. It is translated as CASSQHLEGTEAFF.

The rearrangement links TRBV4-1 to TRBJ1-1, with D maybe TRBD1 (5 bases). CDR3 length: 14 residues. From germline, CDR1 is MGHRA and CDR2 YSYEKL. V was shortened by 4 bases and J by 5 bases, with 14 bases between the two germline ends. The CDR3: CASSLIGEGTEAFF. CDR3 DNA sequence: TGCGCCAGCAGCCTGATCGGGGAGGGGACTGAAGCTTTCTTT.

This sequence joins TRBV19 and TRBJ1-2; D is unclear. The V end was cut by 6 bases, the J end by 2 bases, with 10 bases between. This CDR3 is built from 13 residues. Germline V gene sequence: CDR1 LNHDA, CDR2 SQIVND (reference sequence). CDR3 DNA: TGTGCCAGTAGAGGGAACCTCAACTATGGCTACACCTTC. It translates to CASRGNLNYGYTF.

This chain connects TRBV4-1 to TRBJ1-1; tentatively, D is TRBD1 (6 bases). Deletions cut 4 bases from V and 4 bases from J, with 10 bases between. This CDR3 is 13 amino acids long. CDR1 and CDR2 (germline): MGHRA, YSYEKL. The CDR3: CASSRDTPTEAFF. In nucleotides, the CDR3 is TGCGCCAGCAGCCGGGACACTCCCACTGAAGCTTTCTTT.

J is TRBJ2-7 and V is TRBV28; D gene ambiguous. V was pared by 8 bases and J by 0 bases, with 14 bases between. The CDR3 has 14 amino acids. The germline V gene has CDR1 MDHEN and CDR2 SYDVKM. The CDR3 region has the DNA TGTGCCAGCGTGGAAGACCCAAACTCCTACGAGCAGTACTTC. Residues: CASVEDPNSYEQYF.

V is TRBV6-5 and J is TRBJ2-1, with D perhaps TRBD1 (6 bases). V dropped 4 bases and J dropped 10 bases, with 11 bases sitting between them. The CDR3 totals 12 residues. The V gene's germline CDR1 is MNHEY and CDR2 SVGAGI. Written as DNA, the CDR3 is TGTGCCAGCAGTTTCCTCGACAGGGAGCAGTTCTTC. This codes for CASSFLDREQFF.